This note documents a single TCR beta chain sequence. What it binds is unknown. This record comes from a study of PD-1 blockade in classical Hodgkin lymphoma. Study in general: Administration of nivolumab to patients was at 3 mg/kg intravenously every 2 weeks. Whole-study findings and limits: Those achieving complete response showed baseline diversity like newly diagnosed patients.

Looked up from germline, CDR1 is MNHEY and CDR2 is SVGAGI. The CDR3 covers 16 residues. Between the trimmed V and J ends, which lost 0 bases and 6 bases, there was a span of 15 bases. The protocol was immunoSEQ multiplex PCR, while the TCRdb copy is restricted to in-frame clones and leaves out a portion. The sample yields roughly 61,000 clones, around 91% seen once. Every patient relapsed after autologous stem cell transplantation, and brentuximab vedotin exposure varied. The sequence derives from a human donor with classical Hodgkin lymphoma. This chain connects TRBV6-5 to TRBJ2-1; tentatively, D is TRBD2 (5 bases). The specimen comprised peripheral blood mononuclear cells (PBMCs), sampled at baseline. The DNA for the CDR3 is TGTGCCAGCAGTTACTCGAATGGGGTTGAGGGCAATGAGCAGTTCTTC. Its protein is CASSYSNGVEGNEQFF.